The source of this TCR beta chain is a study of CD8+CD57+ T cells in acquired aplastic anemia. The germline V gene has CDR1 KGHDR and CDR2 SFDVKD. The CDR3 is made up of 12 amino acids. The V and J ends lost 5 bases and 7 bases respectively, with 10 bases between them. Genomic DNA constituted the template upon which TCR beta VDJ and CDR3 profiling was performed. A single record per CDR3 protein comes from TCRdb applying MiXCR to the reads. The sample comprises roughly 180,000 distinct CDR3 sequences, under 55% of which are singletons, and around 2.9% rests with the top ten. The gene calls are TRBV24-1 and TRBJ1-1; TRBD1 is a possible D gene (5 bases). The receptor's source is a human donor in good health. What was sequenced was sorted CD4+, CD8+, or CD8+CD57+ T cells (not recorded which) from PBMCs. CDR3 sequence (DNA): TGTGCCACCAGTGGGGACGGCGATGAAGCTTTCTTT. It yields the protein CATSGDGDEAFF.